Shown below are 10 T cell receptor beta chains from a single sample sequenced in a study of vaccination effects on CD4 cells after COVID-19. An approximately ten-day culture period preceded the isolation of CD4+ T cells. Their antigen targets remain unknown. TCRdb's copy holds only in-frame clones and misses some; the assay was immunoSEQ multiplex PCR. The table lists 32,000 or so clones, 55% to 80% of them singletons. The sample here was CD4+ T cells from PBMCs cultured without peptide, taken before COVID-19 vaccination. The receptors here all came from a human donor who received a COVID-19 vaccine.

The CDR3 region is CASSEAWNRGGGGYTF. DNA of the CDR3: TGTGCCAGCAGTGAAGCCTGGAACAGGGGTGGGGGTGGCTACACCTTC. The chain joins TRBV2 to TRBJ1-2; TRBD1 matches at 7 bases. CDR3 size: 16 residues. The germline V gene has CDR1 SNHLY and CDR2 FYNNEI. V shed 0 bases, J shed 7 bases, and the junction held 11 bases outside the gene matches.

This clone was picked up a small number of times. V and J are TRBV7-9 and TRBJ1-2; D may be TRBD1 (6 bases). V was shortened by 5 bases and J by 7 bases, with 17 bases between the two germline ends. The germline gives CDR1 SEHNR, CDR2 FQNEAQ (reference sequence). The CDR3 runs to 14 residues. This chain's CDR3 is CASSKGGALGGYTF. In nucleotides, the CDR3 is TGTGCCAGCAGCAAGGGGGGCGCCTTGGGTGGCTACACCTTC. Full variable domain (rest looked up from reference TRBV7-9 and TRBJ1-2): DTGVSQNPRHKITKRGQNVTFRCDPISEHNRLYWYRQTLGQGPEFLTYFQNEAQLEKSRLLSDRFSAERPKGSFSTLEIQRTEQGDSAMYLCASSKGGALGGYTFGSGTRLTVV.

This chain uses TRBV6-4 with TRBJ1-2; no clear D gene. Germline assignment: CDR1 MRHNA and CDR2 SNTAGT. The V and J ends lost 2 bases and 2 bases respectively, with 3 bases between them. The CDR3 contains 12 residues. This chain's CDR3 is CASSDDNYGYTF. The CDR3 nucleotides read TGTGCCAGCAGTGACGACAACTATGGCTACACCTTC.

CDR3 DNA: TGTGCCAGCAGTTTAGAGACAGGGGGTTACAATCAGCCCCAGCATTTT. Translation: CASSLETGGYNQPQHF. The V and J genes are TRBV28 and TRBJ1-5; 9 positions match TRBD1. Trimming at V came to 2 bases and at J to 3 bases, leaving 5 bases not matched to a gene. From germline, CDR1 is MDHEN and CDR2 SYDVKM. The CDR3 loop spans 16 amino acids.

This clone ranks as medium-sized (0.01 to 0.1%). The genes are TRBV27 and TRBJ2-2; 8 bases are a match to TRBD1. Trimming took 6 bases from V and 4 from J; bases not matched to a gene: 7. CDR3 size: 15 residues. Germline CDR1 is MNHEY and CDR2 is SMNVEV (reference sequence). CDR3 nucleotides: TGTGCCAGCAGCCCGACAGGGGTTATCACCGGGGAGCTGTTTTTT. Amino acid sequence: CASSPTGVITGELFF.

The rearrangement links TRBV5-1 to TRBJ1-2; D may be TRBD1 (5 bases). This CDR3 region has 15 residues. Germline V gives CDR1 SGHRS, CDR2 YFSETQ. V gave up 4 bases and J gave up 2 bases, with 15 bases separating them. The CDR3, as DNA: TGCGCCAGCAGCCTGAGGCCCGGGGGGAACTATGGCTACACCTTC. This sequence encodes CASSLRPGGNYGYTF.

The chain has TRBV7-9 and TRBJ2-3; 10 positions match TRBD2. Per germline, CDR1 SEHNR and CDR2 FQNEAQ (reference sequence). The CDR3 has 15 residues. Trimming took 5 bases from V and 3 from J; bases not matched to a gene: 5. The CDR3 here is CASSPGTSVTDTQYF. For the CDR3, the DNA is TGTGCCAGCAGCCCCGGGACTAGCGTAACAGATACGCAGTATTTT.

The sample holds a few counts of this clone. The gene calls are TRBV7-9 and TRBJ2-5; maybe TRBD2 (5 bases). V was trimmed by 1 base and J by 1 base, leaving 10 bases between them. CDR1 is SEHNR and CDR2 is FQNEAQ in the germline V gene (reference sequence). This CDR3 comprises 15 residues. The DNA for the CDR3 is TGTGCCAGCAGCTTAGTTAGTAGCGTCCAAGAGACCCAGTACTTC. It specifies CASSLVSSVQETQYF. The entire variable domain, with the rest obtained from reference TRBV7-9 and TRBJ2-5, is as follows: DTGVSQNPRHKITKRGQNVTFRCDPISEHNRLYWYRQTLGQGPEFLTYFQNEAQLEKSRLLSDRFSAERPKGSFSTLEIQRTEQGDSAMYLCASSLVSSVQETQYFGPGTRLLVL.

This clone has a handful of counts. V is TRBV4-1 and J is TRBJ2-5, with D possibly matching TRBD1 (5 bases). Germline V CDR1 and CDR2: MGHRA, YSYEKL. V was pared by 4 bases and J by 7 bases, with 10 bases between. CDR3 length: 12 amino acids. The chain's CDR3 is CASSPRDGTQYF. In nucleotides, the CDR3 is TGCGCCAGCAGCCCCAGGGATGGGACCCAGTACTTC.

The chain uses TRBV10-3 and TRBJ2-7, with D maybe TRBD1 (5 bases). The germline CDR1 and CDR2 sequences are ENHRY and SYGVKD. Trimming pared 5 bases from V and 4 bases from J, leaving 9 bases between. This CDR3 has 12 residues. The CDR3 spells CAISQQVYEQYF. The DNA for the CDR3 is TGTGCCATCAGTCAACAGGTTTACGAGCAGTACTTC.